The 17 T cell receptor beta chains presented below share a single source sample, sequenced in a study of graft-versus-host responses after intestinal transplantation. TCRdb's table, derived via immunoSEQ multiplex PCR, lists solely in-frame clones and lacks some. The data show about 60,000 clones, 75% to 90% seen once. The authors processed graft tissue to release intraepithelial and lamina propria lymphocytes. The sample in question was ileum tissue, obtained more than 350 days after transplant. The receptors here all came from a human patient who received an intestinal transplant, so some T cells may come from the graft donor.

The rearrangement joins TRBV27 to TRBJ1-1; D is unresolved. Germline V CDR1 and CDR2: MNHEY, SMNVEV (reference sequence). This CDR3 is 13 amino acids long. V gave up 4 bases and J gave up 1 base, with 7 bases separating them. The CDR3 protein is CASSWWENTEAFF. The CDR3 region has the DNA TGTGCCAGCAGTTGGTGGGAGAACACTGAAGCTTTCTTT.

V and J are TRBV9 and TRBJ2-3; D remains unclear. V was trimmed by 1 base and J by 0 bases, leaving 9 bases between them. Germline loops: CDR1 SGDLS, CDR2 YYNGEE. This CDR3 spans 15 amino acids. The CDR3 DNA reads TGTGCCAGCAGCGTACCAGCAGACAGCACAGATACGCAGTATTTT. Amino acids: CASSVPADSTDTQYF. The whole variable domain, filled in from reference TRBV9 and TRBJ2-3, reads DSGVTQTPKHLITATGQRVTLRCSPRSGDLSVYWYQQSLDQGLQFLIQYYNGEERAKGNILERFSAQQFPDLHSELNLSSLELGDSALYFCASSVPADSTDTQYFGPGTRLTVL.

Notes on this clone: In the same sample, other DNA sequences code for this CDR3. The J gene is TRBJ2-7, the V gene TRBV7-9, with D hard to call. The CDR3 sequence is 11 residues long. V gave up 0 bases and J gave up 7 bases, with 4 bases separating them. Per the germline V gene, CDR1 is SEHNR and CDR2 is FQNEAQ (reference sequence). The CDR3 loop reads CASSLAGEQYF. CDR3 in DNA: TGTGCCAGCAGCTTAGCTGGGGAGCAGTACTTC.

The chain uses TRBV29-1 and TRBJ2-7; 7 bases agree with TRBD1. This CDR3 spans 13 amino acids. The germline gives CDR1 SQVTM, CDR2 ANQGSEA. J lost 5 bases, V lost 2 bases, and 6 bases had no gene match. DNA for the CDR3: TGCAGCGTTGAATCCTTACAGGGGAACGAGCAGTACTTC. This encodes CSVESLQGNEQYF.

This clone was detected a few times. V and J are TRBV29-1 and TRBJ2-2, with D perhaps given as TRBD1 or TRBD2 (6 bases each). Germline V lookup: CDR1 SQVTM, CDR2 ANQGSEA. The CDR3 is made up of 13 amino acids. V was pared by 4 bases and J by 6 bases, with 12 bases between. CDR3 region: CSVAGALAGELFF. The CDR3 DNA is TGCAGCGTTGCGGGGGCGTTGGCCGGGGAGCTGTTTTTT.

The J gene is TRBJ2-1, the V gene TRBV6-4, with D unresolved. V dropped 2 bases and J dropped 10 bases, with 6 bases sitting between them. The CDR3 is 11 amino acids. In germline, CDR1 is MRHNA, CDR2 SNTAGT. In DNA form, the CDR3 reads TGTGCCAGCAGTGACGGTGGGGAGCAGTTCTTC. Translation: CASSDGGEQFF.

The CDR3 spells CASSLISNNEQFF. Here the CDR3 DNA reads TGTGCCAGCAGCTTAATATCGAACAATGAGCAGTTCTTC. This chain joins TRBV11-1 and TRBJ2-1, with D unclear. The germline V gene has CDR1 SGHAT and CDR2 FQDESV (reference sequence). The CDR3 loop spans 13 amino acids. V lost 2 bases and J 5 bases, leaving 7 bases between the germline ends.

The V gene is TRBV28, the J gene TRBJ1-1, with no clear D. The germline gives CDR1 MDHEN, CDR2 SYDVKM. Trimming stripped 1 base from V and 6 bases from J, with 9 bases between. The CDR3 is 13 residues long. The CDR3 region is CASSLLGAAEAFF. CDR3 sequence (DNA): TGTGCCAGCAGTTTATTGGGTGCCGCTGAAGCTTTCTTT.

J is TRBJ2-5 and V is TRBV28; no definite D call. The CDR3 has 15 amino acids. V shed 3 bases and J shed 5 bases, with 16 bases lying between them. Looked up from germline, CDR1 is MDHEN and CDR2 is SYDVKM. The CDR3 sequence: CASSFVAPHGETQYF. The CDR3 DNA is TGTGCCAGCAGTTTTGTCGCGCCCCACGGGGAGACCCAGTACTTC. The whole variable domain, filled in from reference TRBV28 and TRBJ2-5, reads DVKVTQSSRYLVKRTGEKVFLECVQDMDHENMFWYRQDPGLGLRLIYFSYDVKMKEKGDIPEGYSVSREKKERFSLILESASTNQTSMYLCASSFVAPHGETQYFGPGTRLLVL.

V usage is TRBV7-2 and J usage is TRBJ2-4; 8 nucleotides line up with TRBD1. Germline assignment: CDR1 SGHTA and CDR2 FQGNSA. This CDR3 is built from 17 residues. With V trimmed by 4 bases and J by 0 bases, 8 bases remained unmatched. The CDR3 loop reads CASSYPGGQLAKNIQYF. The DNA for the CDR3 is TGTGCCAGCAGCTATCCAGGGGGCCAGTTAGCCAAAAACATTCAGTACTTC.

This sequence joins TRBV13 and TRBJ2-7, with D possibly matching TRBD1 (7 bases). The CDR3 totals 14 residues. CDR1 and CDR2 (germline): PRHDT, FYEKMQ (reference sequence). V lost 3 bases and J 3 bases, leaving 12 bases between the germline ends. The CDR3 nucleotides read TGTGCCAGCAGCTTCAGGGGGGCGGACTACGAGCAGTACTTC. The encoded protein is CASSFRGADYEQYF.

This chain links TRBV10-1 with TRBJ2-3; the match to TRBD1 covers 9 bases. The CDR3 has 21 amino acids. The germline V gene has CDR1 WNHNN and CDR2 SYGVQD (reference sequence). V was clipped by 0 bases and J by 0 bases; unmatched bases: 16. The CDR3 DNA reads as TGCGCCAGCAGTGAGTCGCTTGTAGGGACAGGGCCATTGTCTAGCACAGATACGCAGTATTTT. Protein product: CASSESLVGTGPLSSTDTQYF.

The V and J genes are TRBV6-5 and TRBJ2-7; D may correspond to TRBD1 or TRBD2 (6 bases each). V lost 2 bases and J lost 3, with 11 bases in between. The CDR3 loop spans 14 amino acids. Germline CDR1 MNHEY, CDR2 SVGAGI. The CDR3 protein is CASSYGGGGYEQYF. In DNA, the CDR3 is TGTGCCAGCAGTTACGGAGGGGGTGGCTACGAGCAGTACTTC.

CDR3 in DNA: TGTGCCAGCAGCGAACCAGTACAGGCAAGGAGGGCAGATACGCAGTATTTT. Amino acids: CASSEPVQARRADTQYF. The V gene is TRBV7-2, the J gene TRBJ2-3; TRBD2 is a possible D gene (6 bases). The CDR3 runs to 17 residues. Trimming took 5 bases from V and 4 from J, leaving 22 bases between them. The germline V gene encodes CDR1 SGHTA and CDR2 FQGNSA.

The genes are TRBV12-5 and TRBJ1-5, with unresolved D. Germline loops: CDR1 LGHNT, CDR2 FRNRAP. Trimming left V 6 bases short and J 2 bases short, with 14 bases between. The CDR3 spans 15 residues. CDR3 coding DNA: TGTGCTAGTGGACGTGATTACACGGGCAATCAGCCCCAGCATTTT. This codes for CASGRDYTGNQPQHF.

CDR3 in amino acids: CASSFLSDAGTARAKNIQYF. For the CDR3, the DNA is TGTGCCAGCAGCTTCCTATCCGACGCAGGGACAGCGAGGGCCAAAAACATTCAGTACTTC. The chain joins TRBV13 to TRBJ2-4, with 7 positions matching TRBD1. Germline V lookup: CDR1 PRHDT, CDR2 FYEKMQ (reference sequence). The ends lost 3 bases at V and 1 base at J; junction bases unmatched: 18. This CDR3 spans 20 amino acids.

The genes are TRBV7-9 and TRBJ1-6; D is ambiguous. This CDR3 has 15 residues. With 1 base removed from V and 9 bases from J, the gap between germline ends came to 13 bases. The V gene's germline CDR1 is SEHNR and CDR2 FQNEAQ (reference sequence). CDR3 in DNA: TGTGCCAGCAGCTTAGACGTAGGGAGGACTTCACCCCTCCACTTT. Residues: CASSLDVGRTSPLHF.